The clone carrying this T cell receptor beta chain has only a few counts. The source of the sample is a study of T-cell memory formation after mild COVID-19. TCRdb processed the 5' RACE reads anew with MiXCR; each CDR3 protein has one entry. The table shows about 180,000 distinct CDR3 sequences, with roughly 17% occurring only once. Germline-derived CDR1 and CDR2 are LGHDT and YNNKEL (reference sequence). This CDR3 has 13 residues. V was shortened by 2 bases and J by 6 bases, with 7 bases between the two germline ends. The sample taken for sequencing was PBMCs or a T cell subset sorted from them (not recorded which). This clonotype was sampled from an adult woman who had mild COVID-19 (a few samples of this study predate the infection). Cell type and time point are not known. The chain combines TRBV3-1 with TRBJ1-4; D gene unclear. CDR3 DNA sequence: TGTGCCAGCAGCCAATTCCAGGATGAAAAACTGTTTTTT. Translation: CASSQFQDEKLFF.